One T cell receptor (beta chain) is described in this entry. The CDR3 sequence is 16 residues long. The data belong to a study of blood T cell repertoires in COVID-19. Whole-study context: The United States, Italy and Spain were the sources of the acute and convalescent COVID-19 samples.

Study processing details: Cell counts per sample came from amplifying reference gene primers. Here immunoSEQ multiplex PCR was the method, and the copy in TCRdb shows in-frame clones only, minus some. D and trimming were read from the DNA, whereas the V and J calls and clone size are those reported in that table. The table records 45,000 or so clones, roughly three quarters of them present only once. V and J are TRBV21-1 and TRBJ1-5; the table's D call, TRBD1, has no DNA check behind it. TRBV21-1 is a listed pseudogene. The sequence was obtained from a man between 65 and 80 years old with acute or convalescent COVID-19. The sequencing input was peripheral blood. Here the CDR3 reads CASSIVEGQFNQPQHF. The DNA of the CDR3 is TGTGCCAGCAGCATCGTCGAGGGACAGTTTAATCAGCCCCAGCATTTT.